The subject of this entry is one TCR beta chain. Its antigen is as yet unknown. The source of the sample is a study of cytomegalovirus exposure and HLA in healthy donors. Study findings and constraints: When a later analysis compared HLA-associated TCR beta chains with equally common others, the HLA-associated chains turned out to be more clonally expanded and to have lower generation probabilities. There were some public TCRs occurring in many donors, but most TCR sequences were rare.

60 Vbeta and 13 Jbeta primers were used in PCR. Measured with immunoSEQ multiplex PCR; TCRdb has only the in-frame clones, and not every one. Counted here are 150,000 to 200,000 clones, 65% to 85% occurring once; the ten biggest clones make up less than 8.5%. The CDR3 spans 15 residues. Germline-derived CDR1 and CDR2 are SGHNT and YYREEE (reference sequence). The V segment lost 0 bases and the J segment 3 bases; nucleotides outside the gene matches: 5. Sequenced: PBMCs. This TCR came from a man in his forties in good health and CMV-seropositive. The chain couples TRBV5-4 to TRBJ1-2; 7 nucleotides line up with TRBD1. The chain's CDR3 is CASSLAGTADYGYTF. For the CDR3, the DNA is TGTGCCAGCAGCTTGGCCGGGACAGCTGACTATGGCTACACCTTC.